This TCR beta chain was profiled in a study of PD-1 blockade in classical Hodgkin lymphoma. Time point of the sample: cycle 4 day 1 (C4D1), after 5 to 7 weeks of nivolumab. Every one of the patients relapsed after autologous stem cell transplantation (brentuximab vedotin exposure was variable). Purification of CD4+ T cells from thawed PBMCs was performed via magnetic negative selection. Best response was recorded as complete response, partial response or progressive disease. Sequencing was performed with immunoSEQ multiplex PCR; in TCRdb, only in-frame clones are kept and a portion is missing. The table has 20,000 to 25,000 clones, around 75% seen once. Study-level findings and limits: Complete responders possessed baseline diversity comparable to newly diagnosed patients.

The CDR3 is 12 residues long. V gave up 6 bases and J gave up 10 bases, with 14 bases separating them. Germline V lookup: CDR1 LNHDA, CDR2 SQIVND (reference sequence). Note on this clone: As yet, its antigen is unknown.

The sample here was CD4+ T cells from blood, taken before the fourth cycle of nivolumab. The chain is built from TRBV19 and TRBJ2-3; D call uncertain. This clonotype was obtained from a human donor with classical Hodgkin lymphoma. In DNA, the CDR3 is TGTGCCAGTAGCCTCCTGTTTGATGCGCAGTATTTT. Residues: CASSLLFDAQYF.